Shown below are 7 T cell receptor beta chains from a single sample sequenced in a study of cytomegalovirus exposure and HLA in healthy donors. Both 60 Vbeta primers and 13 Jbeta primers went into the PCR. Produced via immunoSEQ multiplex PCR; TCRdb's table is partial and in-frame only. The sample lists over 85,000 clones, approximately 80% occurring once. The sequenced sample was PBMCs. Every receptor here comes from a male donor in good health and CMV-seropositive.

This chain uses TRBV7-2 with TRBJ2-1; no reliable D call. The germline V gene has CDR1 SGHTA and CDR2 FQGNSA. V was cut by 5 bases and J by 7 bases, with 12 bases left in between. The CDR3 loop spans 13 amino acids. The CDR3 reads CASSPPARNEQFF. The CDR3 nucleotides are TGTGCCAGCAGCCCTCCGGCGCGGAATGAGCAGTTCTTC.

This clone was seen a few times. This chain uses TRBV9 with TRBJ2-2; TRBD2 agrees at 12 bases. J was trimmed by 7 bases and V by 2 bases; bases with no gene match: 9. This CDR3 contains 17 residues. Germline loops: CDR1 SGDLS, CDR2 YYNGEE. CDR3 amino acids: CASSVTSGSLRDGELFF. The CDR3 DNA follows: TGTGCCAGCAGCGTGACTAGCGGGAGCTTAAGGGACGGGGAGCTGTTTTTT.

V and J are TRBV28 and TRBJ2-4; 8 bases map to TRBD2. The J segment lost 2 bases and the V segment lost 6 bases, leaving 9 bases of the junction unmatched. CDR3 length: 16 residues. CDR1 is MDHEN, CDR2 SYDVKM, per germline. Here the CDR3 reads CASSLQAGGSKNIQYF. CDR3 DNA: TGTGCCAGCAGCCTTCAGGCGGGAGGTTCCAAAAACATTCAGTACTTC.

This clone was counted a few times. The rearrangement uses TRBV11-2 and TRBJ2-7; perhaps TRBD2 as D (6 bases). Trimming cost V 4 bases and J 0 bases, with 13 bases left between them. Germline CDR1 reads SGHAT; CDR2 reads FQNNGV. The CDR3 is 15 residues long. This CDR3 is CASSYHLGGSYEQYF. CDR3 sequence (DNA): TGTGCCAGCAGCTATCACTTGGGGGGCTCCTACGAGCAGTACTTC.

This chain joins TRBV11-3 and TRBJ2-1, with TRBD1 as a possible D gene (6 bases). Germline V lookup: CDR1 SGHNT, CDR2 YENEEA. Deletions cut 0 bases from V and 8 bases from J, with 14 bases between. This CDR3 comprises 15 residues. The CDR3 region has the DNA TGTGCCAGCAGCTTAGAACACACAGGGATCGATGAGCAGTTCTTC. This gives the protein CASSLEHTGIDEQFF.

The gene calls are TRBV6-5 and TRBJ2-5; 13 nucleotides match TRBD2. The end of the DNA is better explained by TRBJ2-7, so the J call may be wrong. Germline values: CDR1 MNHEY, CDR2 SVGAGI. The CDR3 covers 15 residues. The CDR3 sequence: CASRETSGRFYEQYF. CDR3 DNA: TGTGCCAGCAGGGAGACTAGCGGGAGGTTCTACGAGCAGTACTTC.

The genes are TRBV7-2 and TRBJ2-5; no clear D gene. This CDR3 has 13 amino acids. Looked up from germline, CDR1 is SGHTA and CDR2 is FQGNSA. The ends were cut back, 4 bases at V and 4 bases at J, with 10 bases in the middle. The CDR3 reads CASSSAPRETQYF. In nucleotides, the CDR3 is TGTGCCAGCAGCTCAGCGCCTAGAGAGACCCAGTACTTC.